Following are 29 T cell receptor beta chains from one sample sequenced in a study of T cell responses to AZD1222 COVID-19 vaccine. Sequencing was performed with immunoSEQ multiplex PCR; in TCRdb, only in-frame clones are kept and a portion is missing. The repertoire has some 160,000 clones, less than 95% of them found once; the top ten carry approximately 4.4%. Material: peripheral blood, obtained on day 0 of AZD1222 vaccination. Every receptor here comes from an adult in good health.

J is TRBJ1-3 and V is TRBV9, with unresolved D. V dropped 5 bases and J dropped 4 bases, with 13 bases sitting between them. CDR1 is SGDLS, CDR2 YYNGEE, per germline. This CDR3 has 14 residues. The CDR3 region is CASRLRAVGNTIYF. The CDR3 DNA follows: TGTGCCAGCAGGCTGCGAGCTGTCGGAAACACCATATATTTT.

This chain connects TRBV2 to TRBJ2-5; the match to TRBD1 covers 8 bases. J was trimmed by 5 bases and V by 6 bases; bases with no gene match: 11. CDR3 length: 15 residues. The germline gives CDR1 SNHLY, CDR2 FYNNEI. The CDR3 nucleotides read TGTGCCAGCAGCCAAGACAGGGGAAAAGGGGAGACCCAGTACTTC. Translation gives CASSQDRGKGETQYF.

In DNA form, the CDR3 reads TGCGCCAGCAGAAGAACAGGGGAGGGCCATGGCTACACCTTC. This gives the protein CASRRTGEGHGYTF. V gene TRBV5-1 combines with J gene TRBJ1-2, with 7 bases matching TRBD1. Looked up from germline, CDR1 is SGHRS and CDR2 is YFSETQ. V shed 5 bases and J 6 bases; nucleotides not matched to a gene: 10. The CDR3 is 14 amino acids.

This chain joins TRBV7-9 and TRBJ1-4, with TRBD1 matching over 8 bases. V was clipped by 1 base and J by 8 bases; unmatched bases: 3. The CDR3 runs to 14 residues. Germline V gives CDR1 SEHNR, CDR2 FQNEAQ (reference sequence). CDR3 region: CASSLGDRLEKLFF. The DNA of the CDR3 is TGTGCCAGCAGCTTAGGGGACAGGCTCGAAAAACTGTTTTTT.

Comment on this clone: The junction and the germline gene differ at one end; a read error may be behind it. The chain links TRBV7-7 to TRBJ2-5; 10 positions agree with TRBD1. The germline V gene has CDR1 SSHAT and CDR2 FNYEAQ (reference sequence). The CDR3 extends over 16 amino acids. The CDR3 DNA reads as TGTGCTAGCAGCTCCCTACGGACAGGGGGAGGAGAGACCCAGTACTTC. Amino acid sequence: CASSSLRTGGGETQYF.

This chain connects TRBV7-2 to TRBJ1-4; 8 bases fit TRBD1. This CDR3 is built from 14 residues. Unmatched junction bases numbered 1, after V lost 4 bases and J lost 3 bases. Germline loops: CDR1 SGHTA, CDR2 FQGNSA. The CDR3 is CASSSQGANEKLFF. As DNA, the CDR3 is TGTGCCAGCAGCTCACAGGGGGCTAATGAAAAACTGTTTTTT.

The chain couples TRBV7-9 to TRBJ2-7; TRBD2 matches 7 bases. V lost 5 bases to trimming and J lost 5 bases; unmatched junction nucleotides: 12. Germline V CDR1 and CDR2: SEHNR, FQNEAQ (reference sequence). The CDR3 length is 15 residues. CDR3 residues: CASSTLGGGSDEQYF. For the CDR3, the DNA is TGTGCCAGCAGCACCCTAGGAGGCGGGAGTGACGAGCAGTACTTC.

This clone has a single count. J is TRBJ2-1 and V is TRBV3-1 (or the pseudogene TRBV3-2), with TRBD2 identical over 9 bases. V lost 6 bases, J lost 7 bases, and 10 bases stayed unmatched. CDR3 length: 15 amino acids. The germline V gene has CDR1 LGHDT and CDR2 YNNKEL (reference sequence). The CDR3 nucleotides are TGTGCCAGCAGTCCCCTAGCGGGGACCTGGAATGAGCAGTTCTTC. It codes for CASSPLAGTWNEQFF.

The rearrangement links TRBV10-3 to TRBJ2-5; D not certain. Per germline, CDR1 ENHRY and CDR2 SYGVKD. The CDR3 has 14 residues. Trimming shortened V by 0 bases and J by 5 bases, and 10 bases separated the two germline ends. CDR3 protein: CAISESGDWETQYF. As DNA, the CDR3 is TGTGCCATCAGTGAGTCTGGTGACTGGGAGACCCAGTACTTC.

The V call is TRBV7-9, the J call TRBJ1-2, with D unresolved. V dropped 2 bases and J dropped 2 bases, with 12 bases sitting between them. The CDR3 loop spans 15 amino acids. Germline values: CDR1 SEHNR, CDR2 FQNEAQ (reference sequence). CDR3 loop: CASSLISEGNYGYTF. CDR3 DNA sequence: TGTGCCAGCAGCTTAATCTCGGAAGGGAACTATGGCTACACCTTC.

V and J are TRBV11-1 and TRBJ2-7; 11 bases match TRBD2. CDR3 length equals 14 residues. J lost 2 bases, V lost 5 bases, and 2 bases had no gene match. Germline V gene sequence: CDR1 SGHAT, CDR2 FQDESV (reference sequence). This chain's CDR3 is CASSRLAGPYEQYF. In DNA form, the CDR3 reads TGTGCCAGCAGCCGACTAGCGGGGCCCTACGAGCAGTACTTC.

V gene TRBV28 combines with J gene TRBJ2-1; 11 nucleotides align to TRBD2. The CDR3 covers 16 residues. V gave up 6 bases and J gave up 7 bases; unmatched junction bases: 11. CDR1 is MDHEN and CDR2 is SYDVKM in the germline V gene. The CDR3 nucleotides read TGTGCCAGCAGCAAACCAAGGACTAGCGGGTGGAATGAGCAGTTCTTC. As protein: CASSKPRTSGWNEQFF.

This chain connects TRBV7-3 to TRBJ2-3; D remains ambiguous. The CDR3 extends over 14 amino acids. Germline lookup yields CDR1 SGHTA and CDR2 FQGTGA. V lost 1 base and J lost 0, with 5 bases in between. DNA for the CDR3: TGTGCCAGCAGCTTAAGGACGAGCACAGATACGCAGTATTTT. It yields the protein CASSLRTSTDTQYF. The entire variable domain, with the rest obtained from reference TRBV7-3 and TRBJ2-3, is as follows: GAGVSQTPSNKVTEKGKYVELRCDPISGHTALYWYRQSLGQGPEFLIYFQGTGAADDSGLPNDRFFAVRPEGSVSTLKIQRTERGDSAVYLCASSLRTSTDTQYFGPGTRLTVL.

This chain links TRBV24-1 with TRBJ1-5; unclear D gene. The V end lost 1 base, the J end lost 3 bases, and 9 bases lay between the germline ends. CDR1 and CDR2 from the germline V gene are KGHDR and SFDVKD. This CDR3 region has 15 residues. In DNA, the CDR3 is TGTGCCACCAGTGATTTAGGACCGACCAATCAGCCCCAGCATTTT. It yields the protein CATSDLGPTNQPQHF.

This sequence joins TRBV7-2 and TRBJ2-5; 11 nucleotides agree with TRBD2. This CDR3 contains 16 residues. Germline-derived CDR1 and CDR2 are SGHTA and FQGNSA. V lost 6 bases, J lost 3 bases, and 9 bases stayed unmatched. This CDR3 reads CASRLRELAGEETQYF. As DNA, the CDR3 is TGTGCCAGCAGGCTTCGGGAACTAGCGGGAGAAGAGACCCAGTACTTC.

The CDR3: CASSYSEGLADYNEQFF. The DNA for the CDR3 is TGTGCCAGCAGTTACTCGGAGGGACTAGCGGATTACAATGAGCAGTTCTTC. V usage is TRBV6-2 or TRBV6-3 and J usage is TRBJ2-1, with 11 bases fitting TRBD2. Germline CDR1 MNHEY, CDR2 SVGEGT. V gave up 0 bases and J gave up 4 bases; unmatched junction bases: 5. This CDR3 has 17 residues.

This clone occurred a few times. The CDR3 region is CASSSLSGLYGYTF. The CDR3 DNA reads TGTGCCAGTAGTAGTCTTTCCGGCCTCTATGGCTACACCTTC. The chain employs TRBV19 and TRBJ1-2; D is ambiguous. The V end was cut by 4 bases, the J end by 4 bases, with 13 bases between. Germline assignment: CDR1 LNHDA and CDR2 SQIVND (reference sequence). CDR3 size: 14 residues.

This chain links TRBV5-1 with TRBJ1-2, with D perhaps TRBD1 (6 bases). CDR1 is SGHRS and CDR2 is YFSETQ in the germline V gene. The germline V and J ends were trimmed by 0 bases and 4 bases, with 13 bases remaining between them. There are 15 residues in the CDR3. The DNA for the CDR3 is TGCGCCAGCAGCTTGGATCCGGGAGGGGGCTATGGCTACACCTTC. This gives the protein CASSLDPGGGYGYTF.

The chain couples TRBV6-5 to TRBJ2-1, with D unclear. The CDR3 extends over 14 amino acids. Germline CDR1 is MNHEY and CDR2 is SVGAGI. V lost 6 bases, J lost 7 bases, and 16 bases lay in between. In DNA, the CDR3 is TGTGCCAGCAGCCCGGGTCAATCGGCTAATGAGCAGTTCTTC. It is translated as CASSPGQSANEQFF.

V usage is TRBV11-3 and J usage is TRBJ2-1; TRBD2 matches at 13 bases. This CDR3 is 16 amino acids long. The ends lost 1 base at V and 8 bases at J; junction bases unmatched: 5. The germline gives CDR1 SGHNT, CDR2 YENEEA. The CDR3: CASSLALGLAGDEQFF. The CDR3 nucleotides are TGTGCCAGCAGCTTAGCCCTAGGACTAGCGGGAGATGAGCAGTTCTTC.

This rearrangement joins TRBV6-5 to TRBJ2-2, with D perhaps being TRBD1 or TRBD2 (5 bases each). Trimming cost V 7 bases and J 5 bases, with 17 bases left between them. This CDR3 is 15 amino acids long. Germline CDR1 and CDR2: MNHEY and SVGAGI. This chain's CDR3 is CASNIRAGSTGELFF. CDR3 DNA: TGTGCCAGCAACATAAGGGCAGGGAGTACCGGGGAGCTGTTTTTT.

CDR3 residues: CAWNRKNTEAFF. The CDR3 nucleotides read TGTGCCTGGAACCGGAAAAACACTGAAGCTTTCTTT. V is TRBV30 and J is TRBJ1-1; no clear D gene. This CDR3 is built from 12 residues. Per germline, CDR1 GTSNPN and CDR2 SVGIG (reference sequence). V lost 4 bases and J 2 bases, leaving 8 bases between the germline ends.

V and J are TRBV28 and TRBJ2-3; 14 bases are a match to TRBD2. V was pared by 6 bases and J by 3 bases, with 8 bases of the junction left unmatched. The CDR3 has 17 residues. Germline CDR1 reads MDHEN; CDR2 reads SYDVKM. The CDR3 DNA reads TGTGCCAGCAGCCCAGGCGGACTAGCGGGAGGAACAGATACGCAGTATTTT. Translated: CASSPGGLAGGTDTQYF. Supplemented by reference TRBV28 and TRBJ2-3, the full variable domain reads DVKVTQSSRYLVKRTGEKVFLECVQDMDHENMFWYRQDPGLGLRLIYFSYDVKMKEKGDIPEGYSVSREKKERFSLILESASTNQTSMYLCASSPGGLAGGTDTQYFGPGTRLTVL.

The chain is built from TRBV4-3 and TRBJ1-2; 12 bases match TRBD1. Germline V gene sequence: CDR1 LGHNA, CDR2 YSLEER. CDR3 length: 15 residues. Losses at the gene ends were 2 bases for V and 7 bases for J; bases not matched to a gene: 5. The CDR3 sequence is CASSQSGTGGFGYTF. CDR3 coding DNA: TGCGCCAGCAGCCAATCTGGGACAGGGGGCTTTGGCTACACCTTC.

The chain uses TRBV6-5 and TRBJ1-2; TRBD1 might be the D (6 bases). The V end was cut by 2 bases, the J end by 8 bases, with 15 bases between. The CDR3 consists of 14 residues. The germline V gene encodes CDR1 MNHEY and CDR2 SVGAGI. CDR3 amino acids: CASSYRDTYGGYTF. The CDR3 nucleotides are TGTGCCAGCAGTTACCGGGACACGTACGGCGGCTACACCTTC.

V gene TRBV7-4 combines with J gene TRBJ1-3; TRBD1 matches 7 bases. Per the germline V gene, CDR1 is SGHVT and CDR2 is SQSDAQ. The CDR3 is 16 amino acids. V trimming: 4 bases; J trimming: 8 bases; junction bases outside the gene matches: 14. The CDR3 DNA is TGTGCCAGCAGCTACAGGGGTCGATTCCCTCTTCACACCATATATTTT. Its protein is CASSYRGRFPLHTIYF. The full variable domain, completed using reference TRBV7-4 and TRBJ1-3, is GAGVSQSPRYKVAKRGRDVALRCDSISGHVTLYWYRQTLGQGSEVLTYSQSDAQRDKSGRPSGRFSAERPERSVSTLKIQRTEQGDSAVYLCASSYRGRFPLHTIYFGEGSWLTVV.

This sequence joins TRBV4-1 and TRBJ2-2; the D is unclear. Germline V gene data show CDR1 as MGHRA and CDR2 as YSYEKL. V dropped 4 bases and J dropped 0 bases, with 15 bases sitting between them. This CDR3 is built from 17 residues. CDR3 region: CASSPQLGKSNTGELFF. The CDR3 DNA sequence: TGCGCCAGCAGCCCCCAACTTGGGAAATCGAACACCGGGGAGCTGTTTTTT.

The chain has TRBV6-1 and TRBJ1-4; possibly TRBD1 for D (6 bases). Germline CDR1 is MNHNS and CDR2 is SASEGT. The CDR3 has 15 amino acids. V dropped 1 base and J dropped 8 bases, with 14 bases sitting between them. This CDR3 is CASSEEAGRGEKLFF. CDR3 in DNA: TGTGCCAGCAGTGAAGAGGCAGGGAGGGGGGAAAAACTGTTTTTT.

The CDR3 loop reads CASSPGVTDLNYGYTF. The CDR3 DNA follows: TGTGCCAGCTCACCAGGGGTGACGGACCTTAACTATGGCTACACCTTC. The chain links TRBV18 to TRBJ1-2; D remains unclear. The CDR3 covers 16 residues. Per germline, CDR1 KGHSH and CDR2 LQKENI. V was trimmed by 2 bases and J by 1 base, leaving 14 bases between them.